A single sample is the source of the 3 T cell receptor beta chains below, sequenced in a study of breast tumors, draining lymph nodes, adjacent tissues (dated by TCRdb to 2016 to 2018). The lymph node samples were taken from the axillary draining lymph nodes of breast cancer patients. Library generation was performed with multiplex PCR. The sequencer was an Illumina HiSeq 2000. TCRdb reworked the public reads: Q25 trimming with fastp, MiXCR clone assembly, productive beta chains retained. Rows are combined by CDR3 protein, so each entry shows the most common genes and DNA. This sample holds about 130,000 distinct CDR3 sequences; 21% were observed only once. The ten largest make up roughly 2.2% of the sample. Sequencing was done on a sample of axillary lymph node tissue. These receptor sequences come from a female donor with breast cancer. Some clones in this sample may be carry-over from other donors' samples.

A note on this clonotype: Germline is not matched at one junction end, which may reflect a read error. The V and J genes are TRBV28 and TRBJ2-1; TRBD2 might be the D (6 bases). Germline V gives CDR1 MDHEN, CDR2 SYDVKM. CDR3 length: 15 amino acids. The CDR3 coding sequence is TGTGCCAGCAGGGGGCCGGGAGTCTCCTACGATGAGCAGTTCTTC. Protein product: CASRGPGVSYDEQFF.

This clonotype appeared many times. The chain joins TRBV19 to TRBJ2-1; 7 positions agree with TRBD2. V gave up 4 bases and J gave up 4 bases; unmatched junction bases: 7. From germline, CDR1 is LNHDA and CDR2 SQIVND (reference sequence). The CDR3 sequence is 15 residues long. In DNA, the CDR3 is TGTGCCAGTAGTAGTTGGCTAGCGGTATACAATGAGCAGTTCTTC. Its protein is CASSSWLAVYNEQFF.

The sample holds many counts of this clonotype. The chain uses TRBV5-6 and TRBJ2-1, with TRBD1 matching 7 bases. V lost 2 bases to trimming and J lost 3 bases; unmatched junction nucleotides: 5. The CDR3 is 15 residues long. Germline CDR1 and CDR2: SGHDT and YYEEEE. The CDR3 DNA follows: TGTGCCAGCAGCTTCAGGGGGTCGGGCTACAATGAGCAGTTCTTC. Its protein product is CASSFRGSGYNEQFF.